Here is one TCR beta chain with its context. This sample is drawn from a study of blood T cell repertoires in COVID-19. For the study at large: The study drew acute and convalescent COVID-19 samples from the United States, Italy and Spain.

Participant-given clinical history determined each cohort assignment. Resolution of symptoms, clearance, or two negative PCRs was present in recovered Cohort 3 donors. Assay used: immunoSEQ multiplex PCR; TCRdb lists only in-frame clones, some missing. Altogether fewer than 250,000 clones are present, about 83% being singletons, with the ten largest covering 6.8%. The CDR3 is 14 amino acids. CDR1 and CDR2 (germline): SGHRS, YFSETQ. The V segment lost 3 bases and the J segment 4 bases; nucleotides outside the gene matches: 6. Sequences were obtained from PBMCs or T cells enriched from blood (not recorded which). This rearrangement joins TRBV5-1 to TRBJ2-5, with 7 nucleotides matching TRBD2. The receptor was isolated from a woman between 40 and 55 years old who had recovered from COVID-19. The CDR3 nucleotides are TGCGCCAGCAGCTCGGGACTATCGGGAGAGACCCAGTACTTC. Its translation: CASSSGLSGETQYF.